This T cell receptor (beta chain) was recorded in a study of Ad26.COV2.S vaccination and SARS-CoV-2 variants. About the study: Within the COV1001 Ad26.COV2.S trial arm, the donor was enrolled. Overall study results and limits: Recipients given vaccine exceeded placebo recipients in spike-specific TCR breadth.

The treatment was: over 15 received Ad26.COV2.S at low or high dose, single or two shots; roughly five received placebo; per-sample allocation not given. Specimens were obtained on day 63 following the first vaccine or placebo injection. The individual, an adult aged 18-55 years, was a donor in Boston. This clone was observed a few times. Its specificity is unknown. The table came from immunoSEQ multiplex PCR; TCRdb's copy has only in-frame clones and leaves some out. The sample carries approximately 240,000 clones, around nine tenths recorded once. Specimen: peripheral blood, collected in a trial of Ad26.COV2.S vaccine versus placebo. The clonotype comes from a person between 18 and 65 years old who received the Ad26.COV2.S COVID-19 vaccine or a placebo.

As DNA, the CDR3 is TGTGCCAGCAGAACTAGCGGGAGCTCCTACGAGCAGTACTTC. This encodes CASRTSGSSYEQYF. The V gene is TRBV6-5, the J gene TRBJ2-7; 11 positions agree with TRBD2. CDR1 MNHEY and CDR2 SVGAGI come from the germline V gene. This CDR3 comprises 14 residues. Unmatched junction bases numbered 1, after V lost 6 bases and J lost 0 bases.